This T cell receptor (beta chain) is from a study of blood T cells in healthy people across ages. The length of the CDR3 is 17 residues. Germline trimming cut 0 bases from V and 5 bases from J; bases unmatched to any gene: 10. Germline CDR1 reads WSHSY; CDR2 reads SAAADI. It was with a sample-barcoded 5' primer and a J-beta primer mix that a second PCR of roughly 7 to 12 cycles was run. TCRdb re-analysed the 5' RACE reads in MiXCR, keeping a single row per CDR3 protein. Altogether around 520,000 distinct CDR3 sequences are present, over 25% being singletons, with the ten largest covering 3.6%. These data were also reused for a study on T cells of mothers and their children.

V and J are TRBV10-2 and TRBJ2-3; 8 bases are shared with TRBD1. The specimen was blood. The receptor was derived from a boy aged 2 to 9 in good health. The CDR3 DNA follows: TGCGCCAGCAGTGAGTCGAGAGACAGGGGCAGAAGAGATACGCAGTATTTT. Amino acid sequence: CASSESRDRGRRDTQYF.